The clone carrying this T cell receptor beta chain turned up a few times. These data originate in a study of blood T cell repertoires in COVID-19. Study details: Samples came from the United States, Italy and Spain, spanning acute and convalescent COVID-19.

Profiled with immunoSEQ multiplex PCR; TCRdb holds only in-frame clones, not every one. The sample records approximately 76,000 clones, over 65% being singletons. The sequenced sample consisted of peripheral blood. The receptor comes from a woman in her seventies with acute or convalescent COVID-19.

The CDR3 bases are TGTGCCAGCATCCGTCCGGGACTAGCTAAGTTAACTTCCTACAATGAGCAGTTCTTC. It encodes CASIRPGLAKLTSYNEQFF. V gene TRBV5-8 combines with J gene TRBJ2-1; TRBD2 aligns across 9 bases. Germline loops: CDR1 SGHTS, CDR2 YDEGEE. The ends lost 6 bases at V and 1 base at J; junction bases unmatched: 17. This CDR3 is 19 amino acids long. The variable domain in full, completed from reference TRBV5-8 and TRBJ2-1, reads EAGVTQSPTHLIKTRGQQATLRCSPISGHTSVYWYQQALGLGLQFLLWYDEGEERNRGNFPPRFSGRQFPNYSSELNVNALELEDSALYLCASIRPGLAKLTSYNEQFFGPGTRLTVL.